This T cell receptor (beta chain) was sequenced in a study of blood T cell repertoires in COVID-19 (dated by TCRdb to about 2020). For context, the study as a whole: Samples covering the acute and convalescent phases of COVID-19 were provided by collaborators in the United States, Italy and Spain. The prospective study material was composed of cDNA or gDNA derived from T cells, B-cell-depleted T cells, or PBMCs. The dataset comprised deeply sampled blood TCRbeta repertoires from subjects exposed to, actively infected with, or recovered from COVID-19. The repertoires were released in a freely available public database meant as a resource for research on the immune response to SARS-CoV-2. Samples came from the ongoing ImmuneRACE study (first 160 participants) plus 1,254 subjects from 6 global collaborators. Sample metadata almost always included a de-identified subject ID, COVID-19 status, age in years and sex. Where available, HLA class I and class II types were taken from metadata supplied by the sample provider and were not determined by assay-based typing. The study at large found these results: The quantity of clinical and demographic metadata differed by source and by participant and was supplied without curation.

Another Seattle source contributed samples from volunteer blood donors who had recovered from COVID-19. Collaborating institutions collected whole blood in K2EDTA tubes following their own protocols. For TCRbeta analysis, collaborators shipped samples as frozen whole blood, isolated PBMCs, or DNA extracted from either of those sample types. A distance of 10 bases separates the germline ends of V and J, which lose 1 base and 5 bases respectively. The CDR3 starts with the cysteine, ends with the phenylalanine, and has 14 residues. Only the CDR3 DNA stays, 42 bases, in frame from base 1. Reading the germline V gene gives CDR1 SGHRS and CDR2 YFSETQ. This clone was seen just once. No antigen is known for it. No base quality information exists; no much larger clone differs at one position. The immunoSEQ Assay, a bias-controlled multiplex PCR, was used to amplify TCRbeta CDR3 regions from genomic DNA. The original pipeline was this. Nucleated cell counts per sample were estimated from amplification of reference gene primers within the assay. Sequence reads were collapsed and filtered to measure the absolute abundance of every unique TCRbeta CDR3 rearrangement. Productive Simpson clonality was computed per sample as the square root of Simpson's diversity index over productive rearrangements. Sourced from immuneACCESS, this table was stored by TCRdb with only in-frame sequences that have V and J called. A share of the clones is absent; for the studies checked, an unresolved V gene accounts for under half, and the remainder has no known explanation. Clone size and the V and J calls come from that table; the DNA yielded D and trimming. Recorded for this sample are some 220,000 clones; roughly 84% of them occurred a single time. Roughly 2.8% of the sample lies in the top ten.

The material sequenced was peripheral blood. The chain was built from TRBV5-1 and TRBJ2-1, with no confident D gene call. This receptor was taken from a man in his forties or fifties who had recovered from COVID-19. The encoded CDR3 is CASSLNAANNEQFF. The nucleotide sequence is TGCGCCAGCAGCTTGAACGCGGCTAACAATGAGCAGTTCTTC.